These T cell receptor beta chains were read from a single sample in a study of control samples from healthy donors and cancer patients. Data came from immunoSEQ multiplex PCR; TCRdb stores just in-frame clones and leaves some out. The sample has 150,000 or so clones, 85% to 95% seen once. Sequencing input: blood. The receptors were sampled from a man aged 40-49 years in good health. Each CDR3 is given with its conserved first and last residue. The order of the fields is J gene, V gene, CDR3 protein.

J gene: TRBJ2-1
V gene: TRBV6-1
CDR3 protein: CASSDEDREFF

J gene: TRBJ1-5
V gene: TRBV7-2
CDR3 protein: CASSLVGQPQHF

J gene: TRBJ2-5
V gene: TRBV9
CDR3 protein: CASSVEETQYF

J gene: TRBJ2-5
V gene: TRBV7-8
CDR3 protein: CASSKGGGVETQYF

J gene: TRBJ2-3
V gene: TRBV4-2
CDR3 protein: CAGSPRDRGRASTDTQYF

J gene: TRBJ1-1
V gene: TRBV29-1
CDR3 protein: CSVDKGLSTEAFF

J gene: TRBJ2-7
V gene: TRBV28
CDR3 protein: CASSLLEGTQSYEQYF

J gene: TRBJ1-5
V gene: TRBV5-6
CDR3 protein: CASSLASQGLQPQHF

J gene: TRBJ1-5
V gene: TRBV7-9
CDR3 protein: CASSLGGQGSDQPQHF

J gene: TRBJ2-7
V gene: TRBV10-3
CDR3 protein: CAISESQAGEKARQYF

J gene: TRBJ2-1
V gene: TRBV28
CDR3 protein: CASSLTGVIYNEQFF

J gene: TRBJ2-7
V gene: TRBV18
CDR3 protein: CASSPGIAVYEQYF

J gene: TRBJ2-5
V gene: TRBV9
CDR3 protein: CASSVGGRFETQYF

J gene: TRBJ1-1
V gene: TRBV19
CDR3 protein: CATSPSATEAFF

J gene: TRBJ2-1
V gene: TRBV27
CDR3 protein: CASSADPGTSGVVSYNEQFF

J gene: TRBJ2-5
V gene: TRBV19
CDR3 protein: CASSRDRVESQYF

J gene: TRBJ1-1
V gene: TRBV13
CDR3 protein: CASSLVAFNRGAFF

J gene: TRBJ2-7
V gene: TRBV7-3
CDR3 protein: CASSYGVLNEQYF

J gene: TRBJ1-2
V gene: TRBV3-1/TRBV3-2
CDR3 protein: CASSQLDSNYGYTF

J gene: TRBJ2-7
V gene: TRBV27
CDR3 protein: CASSGGLNEQYF

J gene: TRBJ1-2
V gene: TRBV29-1
CDR3 protein: CSAEQGIGYTF

J gene: TRBJ2-3
V gene: TRBV28
CDR3 protein: CASSLFGGNPTDTQYF

J gene: TRBJ2-1
V gene: TRBV11-3
CDR3 protein: CASSPPWTSGDNEQFF

J gene: TRBJ2-7
V gene: TRBV10-2
CDR3 protein: CASSESWWEGSSYEQYF

J gene: TRBJ2-5
V gene: TRBV4-1
CDR3 protein: CASSQDRTEETQYF

J gene: TRBJ1-2
V gene: TRBV29-1
CDR3 protein: CSVEIPGRSYGYTF

J gene: TRBJ1-1
V gene: TRBV6-5
CDR3 protein: CASSSWTGVNTEAFF

J gene: TRBJ2-7
V gene: TRBV11-3
CDR3 protein: CASSSGNRDEQYF

J gene: TRBJ1-6
V gene: TRBV18
CDR3 protein: CASSPQGRGNSPLHF

J gene: TRBJ1-3
V gene: TRBV18
CDR3 protein: CASSPSAPRVSGNTIYF

J gene: TRBJ1-1
V gene: TRBV5-5
CDR3 protein: CASSLLVSGLGATEAFF

J gene: TRBJ2-2
V gene: TRBV2
CDR3 protein: CASRPGLLNTGELFF

J gene: TRBJ2-5
V gene: TRBV6-5
CDR3 protein: CASSQESGLLETQYF

J gene: TRBJ2-7
V gene: TRBV6-5
CDR3 protein: CASRGTGEYEQYF

J gene: TRBJ1-5
V gene: TRBV9
CDR3 protein: CASSPGDRDQPQHF

J gene: TRBJ1-2
V gene: TRBV20-1
CDR3 protein: CSASLYLLGRAHYGYTF

J gene: TRBJ1-5
V gene: TRBV6-2/TRBV6-3
CDR3 protein: CASSYDDSNQPQHF

J gene: TRBJ2-1
V gene: TRBV4-2
CDR3 protein: CASSQESATVGYNEQFF

J gene: TRBJ2-7
V gene: TRBV10-1
CDR3 protein: CASSEGRVGREQYF

J gene: TRBJ2-1
V gene: TRBV5-6
CDR3 protein: CASSLTPMGPGQFF

J gene: TRBJ2-7
V gene: TRBV11-2
CDR3 protein: CASGVSTYEQYF

J gene: TRBJ2-3
V gene: TRBV27
CDR3 protein: CASSLRLAGPTSTDTQYF

J gene: TRBJ1-2
V gene: TRBV4-3
CDR3 protein: CASSQDPVEGGAYGYTF